This T cell receptor beta chain is from a study of CDR3 diversity in severe acne (dated by TCRdb to 2018 to 2020). The library was prepared using PCR. Instrument used: Illumina HiSeq 2000. The public reads were reanalyzed by TCRdb: fastp trimming at Q25, MiXCR alignment, in-frame beta chains only. A single entry per CDR3 protein holds the most common genes and DNA from its merged rows. The sample profile shows 89,000 or so distinct CDR3 sequences; over 45% of them were found once. The top ten constitute over 9% of the sample. A remark on this clonotype: What this receptor recognizes is not known. Base qualities are not provided; no much larger clone lies one nucleotide away.

The cysteine opens and the phenylalanine closes a CDR3 of 14 amino acids. Only CDR3 DNA is held: 42 bases, read in frame from base 1. Trimming accounts for 1 base at V and 6 bases at J, while the number of junction bases matched to no gene is 1. According to the germline V gene, CDR1 reads SGHRS and CDR2 reads YFSETQ. The specimen was blood. The origin of this receptor is a male donor in good health, serving as a control. The chain joins TRBV5-1 to TRBJ1-6, and 7 junctional nucleotides match TRBD1. In nucleotides, the sequence is TGCGCCAGCAGCTTGAGGGACAGTAATTCACCCCTCCACTTT. Protein translation: CASSLRDSNSPLHF.